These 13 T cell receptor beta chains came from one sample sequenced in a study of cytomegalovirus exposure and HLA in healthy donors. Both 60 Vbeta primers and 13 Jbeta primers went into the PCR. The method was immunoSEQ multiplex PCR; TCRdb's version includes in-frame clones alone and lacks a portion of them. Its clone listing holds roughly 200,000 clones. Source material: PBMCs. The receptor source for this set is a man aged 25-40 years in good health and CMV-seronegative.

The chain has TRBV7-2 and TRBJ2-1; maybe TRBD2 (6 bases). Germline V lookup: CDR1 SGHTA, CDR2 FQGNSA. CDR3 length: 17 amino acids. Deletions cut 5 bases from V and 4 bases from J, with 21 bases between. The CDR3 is CASSPPWGGYEYNEQFF. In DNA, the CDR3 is TGTGCCAGCAGCCCCCCCTGGGGAGGTTACGAGTACAATGAGCAGTTCTTC.

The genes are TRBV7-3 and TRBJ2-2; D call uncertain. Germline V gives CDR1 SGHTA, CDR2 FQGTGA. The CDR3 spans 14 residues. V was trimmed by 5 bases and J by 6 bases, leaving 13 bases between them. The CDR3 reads CASSLNRNAGELFF. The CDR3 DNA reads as TGTGCCAGCAGCCTTAACAGAAACGCCGGGGAGCTGTTTTTT.

The CDR3 nucleotides are TGTGCCAGCAGCCCCAATGACAGGGGCGGCACTGAAGCTTTCTTT. Translation gives CASSPNDRGGTEAFF. V gene TRBV11-3 combines with J gene TRBJ1-1, with TRBD1 matching over 8 bases. Per germline, CDR1 SGHNT and CDR2 YENEEA. After removal of 5 bases from V and 4 bases from J, the junction contained 9 bases not matched to a gene. The CDR3 covers 15 residues.

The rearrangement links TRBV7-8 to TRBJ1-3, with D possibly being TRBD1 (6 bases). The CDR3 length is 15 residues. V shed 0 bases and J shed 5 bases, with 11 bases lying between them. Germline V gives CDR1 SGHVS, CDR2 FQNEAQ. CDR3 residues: CASSLAVGTRNTIYF. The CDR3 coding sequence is TGTGCCAGCAGCTTAGCAGTAGGGACAAGAAACACCATATATTTT.

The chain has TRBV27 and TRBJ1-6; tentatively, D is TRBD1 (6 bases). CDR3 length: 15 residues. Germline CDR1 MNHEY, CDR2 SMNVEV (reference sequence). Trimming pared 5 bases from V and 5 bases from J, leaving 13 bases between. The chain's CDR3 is CASSLTGQNNSPLHF. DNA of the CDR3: TGTGCCAGCAGTCTAACAGGGCAGAATAATTCACCCCTCCACTTT.

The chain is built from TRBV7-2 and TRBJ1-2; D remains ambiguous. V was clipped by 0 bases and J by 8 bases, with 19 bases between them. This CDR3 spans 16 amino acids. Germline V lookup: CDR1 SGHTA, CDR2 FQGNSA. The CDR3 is CASSLAGGGVQVGYTF. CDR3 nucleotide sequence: TGTGCCAGCAGCTTAGCGGGCGGCGGGGTTCAGGTGGGCTACACCTTC.

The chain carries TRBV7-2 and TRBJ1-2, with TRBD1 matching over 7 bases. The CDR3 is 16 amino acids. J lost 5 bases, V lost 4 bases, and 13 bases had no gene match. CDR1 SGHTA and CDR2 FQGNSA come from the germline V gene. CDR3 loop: CASSSRNRGQEYGYTF. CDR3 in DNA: TGTGCCAGCAGCTCGAGAAACCGAGGACAGGAGTATGGCTACACCTTC.

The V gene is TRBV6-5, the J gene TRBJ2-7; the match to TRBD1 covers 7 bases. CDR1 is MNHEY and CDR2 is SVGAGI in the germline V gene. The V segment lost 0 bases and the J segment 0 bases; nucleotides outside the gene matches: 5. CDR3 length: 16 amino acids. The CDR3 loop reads CASSYSLQGSSYEQYF. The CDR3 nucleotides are TGTGCCAGCAGTTACTCGCTACAGGGGAGCTCCTACGAGCAGTACTTC.

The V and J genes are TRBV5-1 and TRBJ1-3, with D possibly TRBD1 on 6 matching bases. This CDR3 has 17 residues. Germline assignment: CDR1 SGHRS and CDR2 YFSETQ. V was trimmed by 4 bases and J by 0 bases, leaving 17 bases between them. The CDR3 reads CASSPEYGGLSGNTIYF. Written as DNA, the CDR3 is TGCGCCAGCAGCCCAGAGTATGGGGGCCTCTCTGGAAACACCATATATTTT. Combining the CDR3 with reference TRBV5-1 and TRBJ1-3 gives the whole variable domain KAGVTQTPRYLIKTRGQQVTLSCSPISGHRSVSWYQQTPGQGLQFLFEYFSETQRNKGNFPGRFSGRQFSNSRSEMNVSTLELGDSALYLCASSPEYGGLSGNTIYFGEGSWLTVV.

This CDR3 reads CASSLSEGANGYTF. The CDR3 nucleotides read TGTGCCAGCAGCTTATCTGAGGGAGCGAATGGCTACACCTTC. V gene TRBV7-2 combines with J gene TRBJ1-2; D gene unclear. V gave up 2 bases and J gave up 6 bases, with 13 bases separating them. The germline V gene encodes CDR1 SGHTA and CDR2 FQGNSA. The CDR3 covers 14 residues. Together with reference TRBV7-2 and TRBJ1-2, the CDR3 gives the full variable domain: GAGVSQSPSNKVTEKGKDVELRCDPISGHTALYWYRQSLGQGLEFLIYFQGNSAPDKSGLPSDRFSAERTGGSVSTLTIQRTQQEDSAVYLCASSLSEGANGYTFGSGTRLTVV.

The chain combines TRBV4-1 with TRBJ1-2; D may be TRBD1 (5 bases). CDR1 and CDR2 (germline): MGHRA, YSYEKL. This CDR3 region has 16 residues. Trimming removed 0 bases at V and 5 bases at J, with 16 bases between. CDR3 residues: CASSQELGEAGYGYTF. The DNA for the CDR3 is TGCGCCAGCAGCCAAGAATTGGGTGAGGCAGGGTATGGCTACACCTTC.

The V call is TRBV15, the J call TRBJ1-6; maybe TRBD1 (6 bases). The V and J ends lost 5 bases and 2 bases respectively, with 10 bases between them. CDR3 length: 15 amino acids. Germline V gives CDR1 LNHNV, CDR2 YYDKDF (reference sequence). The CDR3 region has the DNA TGTGCCACCAGCCACAGGGTGCCCTATAATTCACCCCTCCACTTT. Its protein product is CATSHRVPYNSPLHF.

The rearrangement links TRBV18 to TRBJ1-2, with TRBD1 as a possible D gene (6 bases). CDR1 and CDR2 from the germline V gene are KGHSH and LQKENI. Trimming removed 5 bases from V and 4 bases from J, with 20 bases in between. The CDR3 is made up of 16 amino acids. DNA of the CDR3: TGTGCCAGCTCATCTTCCTCAGGGGTCGGAGTCTATGGCTACACCTTC. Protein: CASSSSSGVGVYGYTF.